The rows below give T cell receptor beta chains drawn from one sample of a study of blood T cell repertoires in COVID-19. TCRdb's copy holds only in-frame clones and misses some; the assay was immunoSEQ multiplex PCR. Of around 200,000 clones in the sample, about 85% were seen once. The sequenced sample was PBMCs or T cells enriched from blood (not recorded which). Receptors were obtained from a man in his forties who had recovered from COVID-19. The CDR3 runs from the conserved cysteine through the conserved F or W. D genes are given only for firm matches. Some rows mark clone size as missing; the rest say once, few, many or name a class of expanded clone.

d_call j_call clone_size v_call cdr3_aa cdr3_nt
TRBD1 TRBJ1-3 few TRBV7-9 CASSLQTGGTGNTIYF TGTGCCAGCAGCTTACAGACAGGGGGTACTGGAAACACCATATATTTT
. TRBJ1-4 . TRBV5-8 CASSFDTTNEKLFF TGTGCCAGCAGCTTTGACACAACTAATGAAAAACTGTTTTTT
TRBD1 TRBJ2-6 once TRBV4-1 CASSRPGQLRSGANVLTF TGCGCCAGCAGCAGACCGGGACAGCTGCGCTCTGGGGCCAACGTCCTGACTTTC
. TRBJ1-1 . TRBV3-1/TRBV3-2 CASSQDSISEAFF TGTGCCAGCAGCCAGGACAGCATATCTGAAGCTTTCTTT
TRBD2 TRBJ2-3 . TRBV9 CASSVSAGVAGGPPDTQYF TGTGCCAGCAGCGTATCTGCCGGTGTGGCGGGAGGGCCCCCGGATACGCAGTATTTT
TRBD1 TRBJ1-1 . TRBV5-1 CASTRQGGSSTEAFF TGCGCCAGCACCCGACAGGGGGGGAGTAGCACTGAAGCTTTCTTT
TRBD1 TRBJ2-7 . TRBV2 CASKDGTAAAEQYF TGTGCCAGCAAAGACGGGACAGCAGCGGCCGAGCAGTACTTC
. TRBJ1-2 . TRBV19 CASSERTGEGYTF TGTGCCAGTAGTGAGAGAACCGGAGAGGGCTACACCTTC
TRBD1 TRBJ1-2 . TRBV5-1 CASSLASGGYGYTF TGCGCCAGCAGCTTGGCGTCAGGGGGCTATGGCTACACCTTC
TRBD2 TRBJ2-1 . TRBV4-1 CASSRETPSGLGNEQFF TGCGCCAGCAGCCGGGAGACCCCTAGCGGTCTGGGGAATGAGCAGTTCTTC
TRBD2 TRBJ2-1 . TRBV28 CASSEDLAGVNEQFF TGTGCCAGCAGCGAAGACCTAGCGGGAGTCAATGAGCAGTTCTTC
TRBD1 TRBJ1-2 . TRBV28 CASSADRGDYGYTF TGTGCCAGCAGTGCGGACAGGGGGGACTATGGCTACACCTTC
. TRBJ1-4 . TRBV9 CASSVGLGRATNEKLFF TGTGCCAGCAGCGTAGGATTGGGGAGAGCAACTAATGAAAAACTGTTTTTT
TRBD2 TRBJ2-5 once TRBV7-3 CASSPGPGLADQETQYF TGTGCCAGCAGCCCAGGACCGGGACTAGCGGACCAAGAGACCCAGTACTTC
TRBD2 TRBJ2-7 few TRBV11-2 CASSSAGAYEQYF TGTGCCAGCAGCTCAGCGGGAGCCTACGAGCAGTACTTC
TRBD2 TRBJ2-2 . TRBV7-6 CASSLLADNTGELFF TGTGCCAGCAGCTTACTAGCGGACAACACCGGGGAGCTGTTTTTT
TRBD1 TRBJ2-3 . TRBV30 CAWRDRGRLTDTQYF TGTGCCTGGAGGGACAGGGGGCGCTTGACGGATACGCAGTATTTT
. TRBJ2-5 . TRBV7-8 CASSRGPGGETQYF TGTGCCAGCAGCCGGGGGCCGGGCGGAGAGACCCAGTACTTC
. TRBJ2-5 . TRBV5-4 CASMGVQETQYF TGTGCCAGCATGGGAGTGCAAGAGACCCAGTACTTC
. TRBJ2-1 . TRBV10-2 CASSTQGYNEQFF TGCGCCAGCAGCACCCAGGGTTACAATGAGCAGTTCTTC
. TRBJ1-3 . TRBV10-3 CAISGGRGNTIYF TGTGCCATCAGTGGGGGGCGCGGAAACACCATATATTTT
. TRBJ1-5 few TRBV19 CASSSIQINQPQHF TGTGCCAGTAGTAGTATACAGATAAATCAGCCCCAGCATTTT
. TRBJ2-7 once TRBV6-6 CASSPQGRYEQYF TGTGCCAGCAGTCCACAGGGAAGGTACGAGCAGTACTTC